A single sample is the source of the 18 T cell receptor beta chains below, sequenced in a study of shared clonotypes between healthy human individuals. The repertoire was sequenced with immunoSEQ multiplex PCR; TCRdb's copy has only in-frame clones and lacks some. The sample carries some 2,500,000 clones, more than 85% recorded once. Material: naive CD4+ T cells from PBMCs. The subset denotes: CD45RA+ positively selected. The receptors derive from a man between 18 and 35 years old in good health. Some clones in this sample may be carry-over from other donors' samples.

This CDR3 reads CASSLRGLRVEQYF. CDR3 coding DNA: TGTGCCAGCAGTTTACGGGGACTCAGGGTTGAGCAGTACTTC. The V gene is TRBV28, the J gene TRBJ2-7, with TRBD2 as a possible D gene (6 bases). The CDR3 has 14 amino acids. CDR1 is MDHEN and CDR2 is SYDVKM in the germline V gene. Trimming took off 2 bases at V and 7 bases at J, with 15 bases between the two ends.

The V call is TRBV2, the J call TRBJ2-1; a possible D gene is TRBD1 (5 bases). The ends were cut back, 6 bases at V and 2 bases at J, with 17 bases in the middle. The V gene's germline CDR1 is SNHLY and CDR2 FYNNEI. The CDR3 loop spans 16 amino acids. The DNA of the CDR3 is TGTGCCAGCAGGGTCTCACAGGCACGAGCCTACAATGAGCAGTTCTTC. It specifies CASRVSQARAYNEQFF. The full variable domain, in which reference TRBV2 and TRBJ2-1 provide the parts outside the CDR3, is EPEVTQTPSHQVTQMGQEVILRCVPISNHLYFYWYRQILGQKVEFLVSFYNNEISEKSEIFDDQFSVERPDGSNFTLKIRSTKLEDSAMYFCASRVSQARAYNEQFFGPGTRLTVL.

The chain links TRBV25-1 to TRBJ2-1; TRBD1 or TRBD2 may be the D gene (5 bases each). The CDR3 loop spans 13 amino acids. In germline, CDR1 is MGHDK, CDR2 SYGVNS. V was pared by 3 bases and J by 16 bases, with 19 bases between. The CDR3: CASSDLRRGSHFF. CDR3 coding DNA: TGTGCCAGCAGTGACTTACGACGGGGCTCTCACTTCTTC.

The chain couples TRBV4-1 to TRBJ2-3; D not certain. Germline V gives CDR1 MGHRA, CDR2 YSYEKL. The V and J ends lost 0 bases and 4 bases respectively, with 11 bases between them. The CDR3 covers 15 residues. The CDR3 region is CASSQERQPADTQYF. CDR3 sequence (DNA): TGCGCCAGCAGCCAAGAGCGGCAGCCGGCAGATACGCAGTATTTT.

The chain links TRBV7-6 to TRBJ2-3, with 8 bases lining up with TRBD1. With V trimmed by 4 bases and J by 4 bases, 10 bases remained unmatched. Germline CDR1 is SGHVS and CDR2 is FNYEAQ. The CDR3 covers 16 residues. The CDR3 coding sequence is TGTGCCAGCAGCTCGCGAGCAGGGGGCATGGCAGATACGCAGTATTTT. Residues: CASSSRAGGMADTQYF. The full variable domain, its missing parts supplied by reference TRBV7-6 and TRBJ2-3, is GAGVSQSPRYKVTKRGQDVALRCDPISGHVSLYWYRQALGQGPEFLTYFNYEAQQDKSGLPNDRFSAERPEGSISTLTIQRTEQRDSAMYRCASSSRAGGMADTQYFGPGTRLTVL.

The chain uses TRBV5-1 and TRBJ2-5; TRBD1 agrees at 7 bases. J lost 6 bases, V lost 4 bases, and 15 bases had no gene match. The CDR3 spans 16 residues. In germline, CDR1 is SGHRS, CDR2 YFSETQ. The CDR3 loop reads CASSAPGQVLGKTQYF. CDR3 nucleotides: TGCGCCAGCAGCGCCCCCGGACAGGTTTTGGGGAAGACCCAGTACTTC.

The chain links TRBV19 to TRBJ2-7; D call uncertain. The CDR3 covers 13 residues. V lost 6 bases and J lost 1, with 10 bases in between. Germline CDR1 reads LNHDA; CDR2 reads SQIVND (reference sequence). CDR3 DNA: TGTGCCAGTAGCCCGGACGGTTCCTACGAGCAGTACTTC. This gives the protein CASSPDGSYEQYF.

This clone was counted a few times. The chain uses TRBV4-3 and TRBJ1-2, with D maybe TRBD1 (5 bases). In germline, CDR1 is LGHNA, CDR2 YSLEER. Trimming cost V 7 bases and J 5 bases, with 20 bases left between them. The CDR3 has 15 residues. In DNA, the CDR3 is TGCGCCAGCACCCTCGGTCTGGGGGATTGGTATGGCTACACCTTC. Translating gives CASTLGLGDWYGYTF.

The CDR3 spells CASSLGQGNTLQETQYF. CDR3 bases: TGCGCCAGCAGCTTGGGGCAGGGGAATACACTCCAAGAGACCCAGTACTTC. This chain uses TRBV5-1 with TRBJ2-5, with D possibly being TRBD1 (6 bases). Trimming stripped 0 bases from V and 1 base from J, with 16 bases between. The CDR3 totals 17 residues. In germline, CDR1 is SGHRS, CDR2 YFSETQ.

This clone was detected once. J is TRBJ1-6 and V is TRBV28, with a weak D call TRBD1 (6 bases). The CDR3 is 14 residues long. CDR1 and CDR2 (germline): MDHEN, SYDVKM. Trimming took off 8 bases at V and 10 bases at J, with 18 bases between the two ends. CDR3 protein: CASGRGGGGSPLHF. Written as DNA, the CDR3 is TGTGCCAGCGGACGCGGCGGGGGCGGGTCACCCCTCCACTTT. Drawing the rest from reference TRBV28 and TRBJ1-6, the complete variable domain is DVKVTQSSRYLVKRTGEKVFLECVQDMDHENMFWYRQDPGLGLRLIYFSYDVKMKEKGDIPEGYSVSREKKERFSLILESASTNQTSMYLCASGRGGGGSPLHFGNGTRLTVT.

The chain carries TRBV2 and TRBJ2-1; the D gene could be TRBD1 or TRBD2 (5 bases each). V was clipped by 2 bases and J by 10 bases, with 12 bases between them. Germline V gene sequence: CDR1 SNHLY, CDR2 FYNNEI. This CDR3 has 13 residues. The CDR3 DNA follows: TGTGCCAGCAGTGAAATGGGGGTCGGAGAGCAGTTCTTC. Translated: CASSEMGVGEQFF.

The chain uses TRBV28 and TRBJ2-1; no clear D. Deletions cut 5 bases from V and 2 bases from J, with 10 bases between. Looked up from germline, CDR1 is MDHEN and CDR2 is SYDVKM. The CDR3 loop spans 14 amino acids. CDR3 bases: TGTGCCAGCAGTCGGGCCCGGCCCTACAATGAGCAGTTCTTC. Protein sequence: CASSRARPYNEQFF.

This clone was counted a single time. The genes are TRBV7-8 and TRBJ2-2; TRBD1 or TRBD2 may be the D gene (7 bases each). The CDR3 is 15 amino acids. Germline lookup yields CDR1 SGHVS and CDR2 FQNEAQ. V shed 5 bases and J shed 3 bases, with 13 bases lying between them. CDR3 residues: CASSLRGGDTGELFF. CDR3 DNA sequence: TGTGCCAGCAGCCTCAGGGGGGGCGACACCGGGGAGCTGTTTTTT.

This clone appeared once. The chain has TRBV6-1 and TRBJ1-2, with TRBD1 matching 7 bases. Germline V CDR1 and CDR2: MNHNS, SASEGT. The J segment lost 4 bases and the V segment lost 2 bases, leaving 7 bases of the junction unmatched. The CDR3 loop spans 15 amino acids. The CDR3 loop is CASSEQTGRGYGYTF. The CDR3 DNA reads TGTGCCAGCAGTGAACAGACAGGGCGAGGCTATGGCTACACCTTC.

Only one count was recorded for this clone. V and J are TRBV30 and TRBJ1-1, with D possibly being TRBD1 (5 bases). V was trimmed by 2 bases and J by 1 base, leaving 8 bases between them. The CDR3 runs 13 residues. CDR1 is GTSNPN, CDR2 SVGIG, per germline (reference sequence). Written as DNA, the CDR3 is TGTGCCTGGAGTATTGGACAGAACACTGAAGCTTTCTTT. Amino acids: CAWSIGQNTEAFF. Variable domain in full (rest from reference TRBV30 and TRBJ1-1): SQTIHQWPATLVQPVGSPLSLECTVEGTSNPNLYWYRQAAGRGLQLLFYSVGIGQISSEVPQNLSASRPQDRQFILSSKKLLLSDSGFYLCAWSIGQNTEAFFGQGTRLTVV.

This clone has a single count. The V gene is TRBV12-2, the J gene TRBJ2-7; TRBD2 is the table's D call and was not checked against the DNA. TRBV12-2 is noted as a pseudogene. This CDR3 contains 21 residues. As DNA, the CDR3 is TGTGCAAGATACTTCAATCGACGGGCGAGCGGGAGGCACTTTCCCACCTACGAGCAGTACTTC. As protein: CARYFNRRASGRHFPTYEQYF.

V usage is TRBV10-3 and J usage is TRBJ2-3; 7 nucleotides align to TRBD2. The J segment lost 2 bases and the V segment lost 6 bases, leaving 8 bases of the junction unmatched. The CDR3 totals 15 residues. Germline V CDR1 and CDR2: ENHRY, SYGVKD. Here the CDR3 reads CAIRGSSGNTDTQYF. In DNA, the CDR3 is TGTGCCATCAGGGGGTCTAGCGGAAACACAGATACGCAGTATTTT.

V and J are TRBV7-9 and TRBJ2-3; D remains unclear. Trimming pared 10 bases from V and 2 bases from J, leaving 19 bases between. CDR3 length: 15 residues. Germline-derived CDR1 and CDR2 are SEHNR and FQNEAQ (reference sequence). In nucleotides, the CDR3 is TGTGCCACCCGGCCCCTAGGAGAATTCACAGATACGCAGTATTTT. This encodes CATRPLGEFTDTQYF. Supplemented by reference TRBV7-9 and TRBJ2-3, the full variable domain reads DTGVSQNPRHKITKRGQNVTFRCDPISEHNRLYWYRQTLGQGPEFLTYFQNEAQLEKSRLLSDRFSAERPKGSFSTLEIQRTEQGDSAMYLCATRPLGEFTDTQYFGPGTRLTVL.